This entry concerns a single T cell receptor beta chain. The entry originates in a study of blood T cell repertoires in COVID-19. Study information: Nucleic acid was either cDNA or gDNA, and it came from T cells, B-cell-depleted T cells, or PBMCs.

Profiling relied on immunoSEQ multiplex PCR, and the TCRdb table lists in-frame clones only, not all of them. The data show about 170,000 clones, 82% seen once. After removal of 8 bases from V and 3 bases from J, the junction contained 9 bases not matched to a gene. CDR3 length: 14 residues. CDR1 and CDR2 (germline): SNHLY, FYNNEI. This rearrangement joins TRBV2 to TRBJ1-1, with TRBD1 matching over 7 bases. The sequencing sample was made of peripheral blood. The clonotype was recovered from a woman older than 75 with acute or convalescent COVID-19. CDR3 in DNA: TGTGCCAGCTGCCGACAGGGCATTGACACTGAAGCTTTCTTT. Residues: CASCRQGIDTEAFF.